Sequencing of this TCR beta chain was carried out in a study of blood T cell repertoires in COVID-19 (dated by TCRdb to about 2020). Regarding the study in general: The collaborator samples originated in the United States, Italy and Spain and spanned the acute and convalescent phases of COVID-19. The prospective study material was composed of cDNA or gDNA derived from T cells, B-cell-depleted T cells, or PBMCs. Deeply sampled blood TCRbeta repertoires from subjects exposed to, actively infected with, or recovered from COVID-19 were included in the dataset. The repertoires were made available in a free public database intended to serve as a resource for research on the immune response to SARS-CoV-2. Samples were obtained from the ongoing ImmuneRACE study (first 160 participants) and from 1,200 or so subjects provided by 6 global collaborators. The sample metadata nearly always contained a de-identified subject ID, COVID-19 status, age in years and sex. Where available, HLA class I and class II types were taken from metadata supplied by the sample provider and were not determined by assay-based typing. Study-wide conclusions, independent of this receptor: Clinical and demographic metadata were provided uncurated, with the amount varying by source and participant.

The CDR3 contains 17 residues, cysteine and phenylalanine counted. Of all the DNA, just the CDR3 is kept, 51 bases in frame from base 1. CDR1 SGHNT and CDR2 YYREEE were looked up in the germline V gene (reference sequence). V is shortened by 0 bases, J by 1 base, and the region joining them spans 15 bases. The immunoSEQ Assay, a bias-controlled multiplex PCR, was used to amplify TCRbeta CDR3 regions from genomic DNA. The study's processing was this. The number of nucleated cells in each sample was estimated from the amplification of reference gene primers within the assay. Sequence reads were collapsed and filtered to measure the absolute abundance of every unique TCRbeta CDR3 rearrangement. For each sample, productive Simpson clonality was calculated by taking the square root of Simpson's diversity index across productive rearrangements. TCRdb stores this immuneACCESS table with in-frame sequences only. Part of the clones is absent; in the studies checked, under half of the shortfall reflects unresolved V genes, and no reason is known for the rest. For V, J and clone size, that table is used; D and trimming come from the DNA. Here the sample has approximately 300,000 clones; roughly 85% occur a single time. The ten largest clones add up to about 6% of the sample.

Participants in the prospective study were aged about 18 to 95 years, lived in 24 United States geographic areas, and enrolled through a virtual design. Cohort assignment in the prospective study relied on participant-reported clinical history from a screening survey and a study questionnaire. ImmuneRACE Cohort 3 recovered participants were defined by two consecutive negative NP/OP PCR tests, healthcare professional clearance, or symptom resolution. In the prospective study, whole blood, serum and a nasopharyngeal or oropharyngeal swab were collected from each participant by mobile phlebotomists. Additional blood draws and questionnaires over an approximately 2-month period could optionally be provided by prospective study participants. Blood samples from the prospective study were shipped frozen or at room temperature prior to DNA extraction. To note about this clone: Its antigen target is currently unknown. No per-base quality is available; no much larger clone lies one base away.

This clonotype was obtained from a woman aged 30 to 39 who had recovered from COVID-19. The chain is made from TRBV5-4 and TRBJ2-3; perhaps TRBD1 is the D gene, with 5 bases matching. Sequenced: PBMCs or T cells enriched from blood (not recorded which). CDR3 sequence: CASSLVGRTPGTDTQYF. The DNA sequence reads TGTGCCAGCAGCTTGGTAGGGCGGACACCAGGCACAGATACGCAGTATTTT.